This TCR beta chain was sequenced for a study of blood T cell repertoires in COVID-19. About the research overall: Acute and convalescent COVID-19 specimens originated in the United States, Italy and Spain.

The repertoire was sequenced with immunoSEQ multiplex PCR; TCRdb's copy has only in-frame clones and lacks some. The table lists 250,000 to 350,000 clones, around 87% of them singletons. Sequenced: peripheral blood. The source of this sequence is a woman aged 50 to 60 who had recovered from COVID-19.

The CDR3 loop reads CASSFAGRTKAFF. The CDR3 DNA reads TGTGCCAGCAGTTTTGCAGGGCGGACGAAAGCTTTCTTT. The V gene is TRBV12-3 or TRBV12-4, the J gene TRBJ1-1, with D possibly matching TRBD1 (5 bases). The CDR3 has 13 residues. V lost 3 bases and J 9 bases, leaving 14 bases between the germline ends.